These 30 T cell receptor beta chains came from one sample sequenced in a study of blood T cell repertoires in COVID-19. TCRdb keeps only in-frame clones here, not all; method: immunoSEQ multiplex PCR. Altogether over 200,000 clones are present, approximately 91% being singletons, with the ten largest covering about 1.2%. Sequencing input: PBMCs or T cells enriched from blood (not recorded which). The receptors derive from a human donor in a cohort exposed to, infected with or recovered from COVID-19 (not recorded which). The donor label of this sample is uncertain.

This chain joins TRBV11-2 and TRBJ2-2; 10 bases map to TRBD1. The J segment lost 0 bases and the V segment lost 5 bases, leaving 3 bases of the junction unmatched. Per germline, CDR1 SGHAT and CDR2 FQNNGV. The CDR3 contains 16 residues. The CDR3 region has the DNA TGTGCCAGCAGCAGGGGGACAGGGGCGAACACCGGGGAGCTGTTTTTT. It encodes CASSRGTGANTGELFF. Filled out from reference TRBV11-2 and TRBJ2-2, the complete variable domain reads EAGVAQSPRYKIIEKRQSVAFWCNPISGHATLYWYQQILGQGPKLLIQFQNNGVVDDSQLPKDRFSAERLKGVDSTLKIQPAKLEDSAVYLCASSRGTGANTGELFFGEGSRLTVL.

The sample holds a few counts of this clone. The chain couples TRBV6-6 to TRBJ1-5; TRBD1 matches 8 bases. The length of the CDR3 is 16 residues. Germline V gene data show CDR1 as MNHNY and CDR2 as SVGAGI (reference sequence). The junction had 15 bases not matched to a gene; V was cut back by 10 bases and J by 4 bases. This CDR3 reads CATHSDRASRNQPQHF. As DNA, the CDR3 is TGTGCCACACATTCGGACAGGGCCTCGAGGAATCAGCCCCAGCATTTT.

The rearrangement uses TRBV25-1 and TRBJ2-7; TRBD1 matches at 7 bases. V gave up 5 bases and J gave up 1 base; unmatched junction bases: 8. CDR3 length: 15 residues. Germline V gene sequence: CDR1 MGHDK, CDR2 SYGVNS. The CDR3 loop is CASSPTGEKSYEQYF. As DNA, the CDR3 is TGTGCCAGCAGTCCTACAGGGGAGAAGTCCTACGAGCAGTACTTC.

V is TRBV12-1 and J is TRBJ2-3; the table gives TRBD2 as D, unverified against the DNA. TRBV12-1 represents a pseudogene. CDR3 length equals 13 residues. The CDR3 bases are TGTGCCAGCAGCGTCGGACTAGCAGATACGCAGTATTTT. It encodes CASSVGLADTQYF.

V usage is TRBV11-3 and J usage is TRBJ2-7; D is perhaps TRBD1 (6 bases). CDR3 length equals 14 residues. In germline, CDR1 is SGHNT, CDR2 YENEEA. V was shortened by 5 bases and J by 3 bases, with 14 bases between the two germline ends. This CDR3 reads CASSLSTGFYEQYF. The CDR3 DNA is TGTGCCAGCAGCCTCTCAACAGGGTTCTACGAGCAGTACTTC.

V and J are TRBV5-4 and TRBJ1-3; weak D call: TRBD1 (6 bases). V was shortened by 1 base and J by 1 base, with 9 bases between the two germline ends. Germline V gives CDR1 SGHNT, CDR2 YYREEE (reference sequence). The CDR3 extends over 15 amino acids. CDR3 in amino acids: CASSLKTGSGNTIYF. CDR3 DNA sequence: TGTGCCAGCAGCTTGAAGACAGGATCTGGAAACACCATATATTTT.

For the CDR3, the DNA is TGCGCCAGCAGCTTGGAAGACAGGGGTCCACCTCACTTT. Its translation: CASSLEDRGPPHF. The chain combines TRBV5-1 with TRBJ1-6, with TRBD1 matching 8 bases. The CDR3 totals 13 residues. CDR1 and CDR2 (germline): SGHRS, YFSETQ. V trimming: 0 bases; J trimming: 19 bases; junction bases outside the gene matches: 9.

This sequence joins TRBV7-2 and TRBJ2-5, with D possibly being TRBD2 (7 bases). Germline V gives CDR1 SGHTA, CDR2 FQGNSA. Trimming cost V 6 bases and J 4 bases, with 12 bases left between them. The CDR3 covers 13 residues. The CDR3 DNA reads TGTGCCAGCAGTCCCGGGGGGCGAGAGACCCAGTACTTC. Amino acid sequence: CASSPGGRETQYF. Looking up the rest from reference TRBV7-2 and TRBJ2-5 gives the full variable domain: GAGVSQSPSNKVTEKGKDVELRCDPISGHTALYWYRQSLGQGLEFLIYFQGNSAPDKSGLPSDRFSAERTGGSVSTLTIQRTQQEDSAVYLCASSPGGRETQYFGPGTRLLVL.

V usage is TRBV19 and J usage is TRBJ2-1; TRBD2 matches at 8 bases. Germline CDR1 and CDR2: LNHDA and SQIVND (reference sequence). This CDR3 has 15 residues. V trimming: 7 bases; J trimming: 7 bases; junction bases outside the gene matches: 12. Here the CDR3 reads CASTSLGGDLNEQFF. The CDR3, as DNA: TGTGCCAGTACCTCACTCGGGGGGGATCTAAATGAGCAGTTCTTC.

This clone came up once. V gene TRBV27 combines with J gene TRBJ1-2; 9 bases are shared with TRBD1. CDR3 length: 14 amino acids. Germline V lookup: CDR1 MNHEY, CDR2 SMNVEV (reference sequence). The junction had 6 bases not matched to a gene; V was cut back by 6 bases and J by 4 bases. CDR3 nucleotide sequence: TGTGCCAGCAGGTGGGGACAGGGCCTCTATGGCTACACCTTC. Its translation is CASRWGQGLYGYTF.

About this clone itself: At one end, the junction sequence differs from germline, possibly due to a read error. V is TRBV28 and J is TRBJ1-5, with 7 bases that match TRBD1. The V gene's germline CDR1 is MDHEN and CDR2 SYDVKM. The CDR3 extends over 12 amino acids. CDR3 amino acids: CASSLGVTTGMF. The CDR3 DNA reads as TGTGCCAGCAGTTTGGGGGTTACGACAGGGATGTTT.

The V gene is TRBV5-5, the J gene TRBJ2-3; 7 nucleotides agree with TRBD2. The ends lost 4 bases at V and 10 bases at J; junction bases unmatched: 3. The CDR3 consists of 11 residues. The germline V gene encodes CDR1 SGHKS and CDR2 YYEKEE (reference sequence). CDR3 coding DNA: TGTGCCAGCAGCCAGACTAGCTCGCAGTATTTT. Its translation is CASSQTSSQYF.

The chain has TRBV12-3 or TRBV12-4 and TRBJ2-1; D is possibly TRBD1 (6 bases). This CDR3 comprises 12 residues. V lost 10 bases to trimming and J lost 6 bases, with 13 bases between them. The CDR3 nucleotides are TGTGCCATCTCCATAGGGGGCAATGAGCAGTTCTTC. Its protein product is CAISIGGNEQFF.

This clone was detected only once. The chain recombines TRBV27 with TRBJ1-2, with 7 bases that match TRBD1. V gave up 4 bases and J gave up 8 bases; unmatched junction bases: 7. The CDR3 runs 13 residues. Looked up from germline, CDR1 is MNHEY and CDR2 is SMNVEV (reference sequence). This CDR3 is CASSSRQGWGYTF. CDR3 bases: TGTGCCAGCAGTTCACGACAGGGTTGGGGCTACACCTTC.

This chain connects TRBV18 to TRBJ1-2; D might be TRBD1 (5 bases). Germline-derived CDR1 and CDR2 are KGHSH and LQKENI. Trimming removed 3 bases at V and 4 bases at J, with 12 bases between. The CDR3 runs 14 residues. The CDR3 sequence: CASSPGGQGYGYTF. The DNA of the CDR3 is TGTGCCAGCTCACCCGGTGGGCAGGGCTATGGCTACACCTTC.

This chain uses TRBV4-1 with TRBJ2-5, with 9 bases aligning to TRBD2. Per the germline V gene, CDR1 is MGHRA and CDR2 is YSYEKL. The CDR3 sequence is 14 residues long. Trimming removed 3 bases from V and 2 bases from J; junction bases left unmatched: 1. In nucleotides, the CDR3 is TGCGCCAGCAGCCACCTAGCGGGGCAAGAGACCCAGTACTTC. This gives the protein CASSHLAGQETQYF.

V is TRBV7-6 and J is TRBJ2-1; D may be TRBD2 (6 bases). Germline lookup yields CDR1 SGHVS and CDR2 FNYEAQ. This CDR3 comprises 15 residues. The V and J ends lost 1 base and 9 bases respectively, with 16 bases between them. The DNA for the CDR3 is TGTGCCAGCAGCTTAGGTATTAGTGGGGGAGGTGAGCAGTTCTTC. Its protein is CASSLGISGGGEQFF.

The rearrangement joins TRBV5-1 to TRBJ1-1, with 9 bases fitting TRBD1. Germline V gene data show CDR1 as SGHRS and CDR2 as YFSETQ. The CDR3 has 17 amino acids. V trimming: 0 bases; J trimming: 3 bases; junction bases outside the gene matches: 9. As DNA, the CDR3 is TGCGCCAGCAGCTTGGACGACAGGGGGAACAAGGACACTGAAGCTTTCTTT. This sequence encodes CASSLDDRGNKDTEAFF.

The CDR3 DNA follows: TGTGCCAGCAGCCCACGGGGACAGTTTTATGCGAACACCGGGGAGCTGTTTTTT. Translating it yields CASSPRGQFYANTGELFF. This chain uses TRBV4-2 with TRBJ2-2; 7 nucleotides line up with TRBD1. The J segment lost 0 bases and the V segment lost 4 bases, leaving 11 bases of the junction unmatched. Germline assignment: CDR1 LGHNA and CDR2 YNFKEQ. The CDR3 sequence is 18 residues long.

V is TRBV18 and J is TRBJ1-2; a possible D gene is TRBD1 (5 bases). This CDR3 has 15 residues. The V and J ends lost 2 bases and 8 bases respectively, with 18 bases between them. CDR1 is KGHSH, CDR2 LQKENI, per germline. The CDR3 region has the DNA TGTGCCAGCTCACCAGTGAATCCACAGGAGAAGGGCTACACCTTC. This translates into CASSPVNPQEKGYTF.

The J gene is TRBJ2-7, the V gene TRBV19, with 7 bases lining up with TRBD1. V trimming: 5 bases; J trimming: 2 bases; junction bases outside the gene matches: 9. CDR1 LNHDA and CDR2 SQIVND come from the germline V gene (reference sequence). This CDR3 has 15 residues. The CDR3 sequence: CASSARQGWTYEQYF. CDR3 nucleotides: TGTGCCAGTAGTGCACGACAGGGATGGACCTACGAGCAGTACTTC.

The chain couples TRBV7-9 to TRBJ1-1, with TRBD1 identical over 7 bases. This CDR3 region has 14 residues. The germline V gene encodes CDR1 SEHNR and CDR2 FQNEAQ (reference sequence). The V segment lost 5 bases and the J segment 1 base; nucleotides outside the gene matches: 4. CDR3 protein: CASSETGRNTEAFF. In nucleotides, the CDR3 is TGTGCCAGCAGCGAGACAGGGAGGAACACTGAAGCTTTCTTT.

Comments on this clone: At the DNA level, this CDR3 is encoded by other sequences in the same sample as well. This chain links TRBV5-1 with TRBJ1-5; TRBD1 matches 7 bases. V lost 5 bases to trimming and J lost 0 bases; unmatched junction nucleotides: 5. The V gene's germline CDR1 is SGHRS and CDR2 YFSETQ. The CDR3 is made up of 15 amino acids. CDR3 sequence: CASSSTGDSNQPQHF. The CDR3 DNA follows: TGCGCCAGCAGTTCCACAGGGGATAGCAATCAGCCCCAGCATTTT.

The chain is built from TRBV7-6 and TRBJ2-5, with TRBD1 identical over 7 bases. This CDR3 contains 15 residues. V trimming: 5 bases; J trimming: 5 bases; junction bases outside the gene matches: 11. Germline lookup yields CDR1 SGHVS and CDR2 FNYEAQ. The CDR3 reads CASSGIQGSRETQYF. The CDR3 DNA is TGTGCCAGCAGCGGGATACAGGGGTCGAGGGAGACCCAGTACTTC.

This chain connects TRBV15 to TRBJ2-1; no reliable D call. Germline-derived CDR1 and CDR2 are LNHNV and YYDKDF (reference sequence). Trimming stripped 5 bases from V and 0 bases from J, with 5 bases between. CDR3 length: 13 residues. The CDR3 DNA is TGTGCCACCAGCTTGCGCTCCTACAATGAGCAGTTCTTC. Amino acid sequence: CATSLRSYNEQFF.

This sequence joins TRBV23-1 and TRBJ1-2; possible D gene TRBD1, 6 bases. TRBV23-1 is sorted into the ORF group, with uncertain function. The V gene lost 5 bases and the J gene lost 3 bases, with 19 bases spanning the gap. The CDR3 is 16 amino acids. CDR3 coding DNA: TGCGCCAGCAGTACCTACGCCGGGACAACCGACTATGGCTACACCTTC. Residues: CASSTYAGTTDYGYTF.

This chain joins TRBV3-1 (or the pseudogene TRBV3-2) and TRBJ1-1; possible D gene TRBD1, 5 bases. The CDR3 totals 14 residues. The V gene's germline CDR1 is LGHDT and CDR2 YNNKEL (reference sequence). V was clipped by 3 bases and J by 5 bases, with 13 bases between them. The CDR3 loop reads CASSHGGGITEAFF. CDR3 in DNA: TGTGCCAGCAGCCACGGGGGAGGAATAACTGAAGCTTTCTTT.

This chain connects TRBV6-5 to TRBJ1-2, with 8 nucleotides matching TRBD1. CDR1 and CDR2 from the germline V gene are MNHEY and SVGAGI. Unmatched junction bases numbered 3, after V lost 8 bases and J lost 1 base. The length of the CDR3 is 13 residues. In DNA, the CDR3 is TGTGCCAGCGCAGGGGGCAATAACTATGGCTACACCTTC. This sequence encodes CASAGGNNYGYTF.

As for this clone: The sample holds other DNA sequences that translate to the same CDR3. The chain uses TRBV27 and TRBJ1-1; maybe TRBD1 (5 bases). Trimming stripped 3 bases from V and 4 bases from J, with 9 bases between. Germline loops: CDR1 MNHEY, CDR2 SMNVEV (reference sequence). The CDR3 runs 13 residues. In DNA form, the CDR3 reads TGTGCCAGCAGTTTGGGAGGGGTCACTGAAGCTTTCTTT. It yields the protein CASSLGGVTEAFF.

The chain recombines TRBV2 with TRBJ1-2; 7 bases map to TRBD1. The CDR3 sequence is 12 residues long. Trimming removed 7 bases from V and 6 bases from J; junction bases left unmatched: 5. Germline values: CDR1 SNHLY, CDR2 FYNNEI. The CDR3 loop is CASTGTVHGYTF. CDR3 nucleotides: TGTGCCAGCACCGGGACAGTTCATGGCTACACCTTC.